This is a list of T cell receptor beta chains from one sample in a study of OX40 agonist ivuxolimab in advanced cancers. Data came from immunoSEQ multiplex PCR; TCRdb stores just in-frame clones and leaves some out. This table has about 14,000 clones, 82% appearing once. The sample in question was CD4+ or CD8+ T cells sorted from blood, obtained in a trial of the OX40 agonist ivuxolimab. Receptors were obtained from an adult with an advanced solid tumor such as melanoma, head and neck, liver or kidney cancer. The CDR3 runs from the conserved cysteine through the conserved F or W.

CASSSYRDRGPQYTF,TRBV28,TRBJ1-2
CASSWTSGSTDTQYF,TRBV5-4,TRBJ2-3
CASSPSREQYF,TRBV28,TRBJ2-7
CASSLAATNLNSYEQYF,TRBV5-6,TRBJ2-7
CASSQEISTGHTGELFF,TRBV4-3,TRBJ2-2
CASSRTARNEQFF,TRBV19,TRBJ2-1
CSVLFRDRAIHEQYF,TRBV29-1,TRBJ2-7
CASSPWTSGDQETQYF,TRBV7-6,TRBJ2-5
CASSPQHVKSSGANVLTF,TRBV21-1,TRBJ2-6
CASMAGEGDEQFF,TRBV2,TRBJ2-1
CASSSTGTEAFF,TRBV11-3,TRBJ1-1
CASSLELLAGGATDTQYF,TRBV7-8,TRBJ2-3
CASSPNPSYEQYF,TRBV7-3,TRBJ2-7
CSVEFRDSSEDEQFF,TRBV29-1,TRBJ2-1
CASSYSKGAYTEAFF,TRBV6-5,TRBJ1-1
CASSTGGYTEAFF,TRBV13,TRBJ1-1
CASSTSGGTYEQYF,TRBV27,TRBJ2-7
CASSRGRGLASYEQYF,TRBV7-9,TRBJ2-7
CASSIGGGGSYNEQFF,TRBV19,TRBJ2-1
CASSTDEPTRGWQFF,TRBV28,TRBJ2-1
CASSQTPGNIQYF,TRBV4-3,TRBJ2-4
CASSVGGGENYEQYF,TRBV9,TRBJ2-7
CASSQDSLSAGYTDTQYF,TRBV4-3,TRBJ2-3
CASSSTSTDTQYF,TRBV13,TRBJ2-3
CASSLWGESTDTQYF,TRBV28,TRBJ2-3
CASSLGSTGRVEAFF,TRBV7-9,TRBJ1-1
CASSLPGQGTRELFF,TRBV11-3,TRBJ2-2
CASSFSGSYEQYF,TRBV5-1,TRBJ2-7
CASSSLLDLNYGYTF,TRBV27,TRBJ1-2
CASSYAGTNEKLFF,TRBV6-5,TRBJ1-4
CASSPVRGQGALVGFEQYF,TRBV4-2,TRBJ2-7
CASSDFSLSEQYF,TRBV6-1,TRBJ2-7
CASRPNPDSVGEQYF,TRBV19,TRBJ2-7
CASSPIRDAGPHNEQFF,TRBV19,TRBJ2-1
CASSHPGTSGVDEQYF,TRBV7-9,TRBJ2-7
CASSQYPGTRNYEQYF,TRBV4-2,TRBJ2-7